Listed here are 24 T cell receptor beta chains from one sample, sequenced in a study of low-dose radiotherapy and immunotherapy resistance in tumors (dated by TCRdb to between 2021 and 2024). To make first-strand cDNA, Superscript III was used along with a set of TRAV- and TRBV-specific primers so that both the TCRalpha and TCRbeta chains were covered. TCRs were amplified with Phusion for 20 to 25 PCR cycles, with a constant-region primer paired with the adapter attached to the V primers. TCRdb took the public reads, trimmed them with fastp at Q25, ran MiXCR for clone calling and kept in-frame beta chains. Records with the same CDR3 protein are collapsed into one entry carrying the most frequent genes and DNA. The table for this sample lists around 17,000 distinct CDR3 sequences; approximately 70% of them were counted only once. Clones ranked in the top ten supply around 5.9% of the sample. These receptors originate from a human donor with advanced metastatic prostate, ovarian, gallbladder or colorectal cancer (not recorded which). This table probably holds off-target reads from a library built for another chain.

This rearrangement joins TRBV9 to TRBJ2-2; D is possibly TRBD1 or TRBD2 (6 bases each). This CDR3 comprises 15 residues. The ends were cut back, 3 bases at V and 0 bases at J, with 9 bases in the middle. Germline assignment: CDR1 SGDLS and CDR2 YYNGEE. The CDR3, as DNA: TGTGCCAGCAGCGGGGGGGCTACGAACACCGGGGAGCTGTTTTTT. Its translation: CASSGGATNTGELFF.

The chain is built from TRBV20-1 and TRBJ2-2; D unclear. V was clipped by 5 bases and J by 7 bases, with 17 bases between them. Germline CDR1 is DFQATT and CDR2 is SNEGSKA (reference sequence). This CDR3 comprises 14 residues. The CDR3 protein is CSAHSVLFGGELFF. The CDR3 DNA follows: TGCAGTGCTCATAGTGTACTTTTTGGCGGGGAGCTGTTTTTT.

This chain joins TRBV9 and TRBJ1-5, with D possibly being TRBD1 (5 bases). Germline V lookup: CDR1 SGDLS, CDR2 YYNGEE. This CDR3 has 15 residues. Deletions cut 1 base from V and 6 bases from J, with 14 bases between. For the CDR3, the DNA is TGTGCCAGCAGCGTAACGGGAGCTGGGGGTCAGCCCCAGCATTTT. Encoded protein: CASSVTGAGGQPQHF.

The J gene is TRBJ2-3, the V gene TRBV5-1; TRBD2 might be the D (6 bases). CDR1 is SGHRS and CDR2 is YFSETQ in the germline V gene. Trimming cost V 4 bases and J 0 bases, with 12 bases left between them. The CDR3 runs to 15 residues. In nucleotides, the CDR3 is TGCGCCAGCAGCGTACCCGGGACTAGCACAGATACGCAGTATTTT. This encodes CASSVPGTSTDTQYF.

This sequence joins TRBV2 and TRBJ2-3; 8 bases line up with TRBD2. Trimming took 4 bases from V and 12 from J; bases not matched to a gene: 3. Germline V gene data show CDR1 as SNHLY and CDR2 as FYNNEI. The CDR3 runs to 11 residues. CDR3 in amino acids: CASSGLASQYF. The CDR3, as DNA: TGTGCCAGCAGTGGACTAGCGTCCCAGTATTTT. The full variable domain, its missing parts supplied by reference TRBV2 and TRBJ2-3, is EPEVTQTPSHQVTQMGQEVILRCVPISNHLYFYWYRQILGQKVEFLVSFYNNEISEKSEIFDDQFSVERPDGSNFTLKIRSTKLEDSAMYFCASSGLASQYFGPGTRLTVL.

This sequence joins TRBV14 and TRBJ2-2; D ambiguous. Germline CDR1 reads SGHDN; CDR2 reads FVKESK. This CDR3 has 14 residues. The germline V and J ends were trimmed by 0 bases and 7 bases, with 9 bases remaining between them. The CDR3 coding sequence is TGTGCCAGCAGCCAAGAATGGGGTGTCGGGGAGCTGTTTTTT. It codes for CASSQEWGVGELFF.

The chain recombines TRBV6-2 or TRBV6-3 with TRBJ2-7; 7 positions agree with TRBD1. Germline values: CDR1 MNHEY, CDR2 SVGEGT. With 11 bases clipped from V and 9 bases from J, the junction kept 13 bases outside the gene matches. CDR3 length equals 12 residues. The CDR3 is CAAKDRLNVQYF. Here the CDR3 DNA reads TGTGCCGCCAAGGACAGGCTGAATGTGCAGTACTTC.

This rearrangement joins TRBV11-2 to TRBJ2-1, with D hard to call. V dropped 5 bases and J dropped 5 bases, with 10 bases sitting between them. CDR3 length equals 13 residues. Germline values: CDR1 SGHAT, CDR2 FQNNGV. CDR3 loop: CASSPGGNNEQFF. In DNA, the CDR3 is TGTGCCAGCAGCCCTGGTGGGAACAATGAGCAGTTCTTC.

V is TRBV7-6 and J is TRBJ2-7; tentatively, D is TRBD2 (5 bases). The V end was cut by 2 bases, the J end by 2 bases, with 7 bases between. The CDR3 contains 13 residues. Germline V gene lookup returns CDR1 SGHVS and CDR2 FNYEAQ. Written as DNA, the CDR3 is TGTGCCAGCAGCTTACGGGATCCCTACGAGCAGTACTTC. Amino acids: CASSLRDPYEQYF.

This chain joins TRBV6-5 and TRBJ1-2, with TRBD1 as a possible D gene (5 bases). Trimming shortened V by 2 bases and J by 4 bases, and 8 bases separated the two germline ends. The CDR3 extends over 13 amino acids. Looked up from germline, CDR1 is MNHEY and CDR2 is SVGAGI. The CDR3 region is CASSYAQAYGYTF. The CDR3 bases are TGTGCCAGCAGTTACGCACAGGCCTATGGCTACACCTTC.

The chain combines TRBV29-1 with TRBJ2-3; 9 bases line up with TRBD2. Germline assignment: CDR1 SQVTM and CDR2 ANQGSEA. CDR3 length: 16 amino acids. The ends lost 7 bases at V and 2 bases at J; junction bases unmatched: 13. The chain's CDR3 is CSATEVAGASTDTQYF. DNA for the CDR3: TGCAGCGCCACCGAGGTAGCGGGGGCCTCCACAGATACGCAGTATTTT.

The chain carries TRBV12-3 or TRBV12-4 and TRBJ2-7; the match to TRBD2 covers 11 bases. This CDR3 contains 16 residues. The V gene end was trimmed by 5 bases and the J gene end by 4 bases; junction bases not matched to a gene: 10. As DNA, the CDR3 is TGTGCCAGCAGTGATGGGGAGACTAGCGGGGCTTACGAGCAGTACTTC. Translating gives CASSDGETSGAYEQYF.

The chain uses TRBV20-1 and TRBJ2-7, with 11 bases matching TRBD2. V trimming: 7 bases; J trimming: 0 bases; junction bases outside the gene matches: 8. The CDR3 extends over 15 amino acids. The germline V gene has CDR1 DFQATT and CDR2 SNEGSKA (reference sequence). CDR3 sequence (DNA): TGCAGTGGGACTAGCGGGCACCTCAGCTCCTACGAGCAGTACTTC. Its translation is CSGTSGHLSSYEQYF.

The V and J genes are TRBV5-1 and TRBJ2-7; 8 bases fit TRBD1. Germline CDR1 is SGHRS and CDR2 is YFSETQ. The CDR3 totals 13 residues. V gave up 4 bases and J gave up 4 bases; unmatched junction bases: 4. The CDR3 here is CASSAGGPYEQYF. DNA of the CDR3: TGCGCCAGCAGCGCAGGGGGCCCTTACGAGCAGTACTTC.

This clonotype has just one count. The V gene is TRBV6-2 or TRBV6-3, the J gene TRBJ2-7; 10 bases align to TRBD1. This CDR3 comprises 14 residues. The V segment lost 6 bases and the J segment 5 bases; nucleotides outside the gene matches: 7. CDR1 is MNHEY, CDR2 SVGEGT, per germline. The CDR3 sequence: CASSPGTGVHEQYF. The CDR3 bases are TGTGCCAGCAGCCCCGGGACAGGGGTCCACGAGCAGTACTTC.

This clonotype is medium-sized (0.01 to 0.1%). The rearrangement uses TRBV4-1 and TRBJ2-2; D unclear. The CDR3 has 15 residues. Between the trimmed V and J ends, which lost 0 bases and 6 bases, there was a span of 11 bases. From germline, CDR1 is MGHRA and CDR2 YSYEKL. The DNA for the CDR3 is TGCGCCAGCAGCCAAGATAACGGTCTCGCCGGGGAGCTGTTTTTT. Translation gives CASSQDNGLAGELFF.

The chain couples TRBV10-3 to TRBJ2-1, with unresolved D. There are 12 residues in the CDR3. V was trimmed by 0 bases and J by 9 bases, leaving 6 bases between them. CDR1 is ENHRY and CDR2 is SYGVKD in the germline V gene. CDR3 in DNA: TGTGCCATCAGTGAGTCGGAGAGTGAGCAGTTCTTC. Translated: CAISESESEQFF.

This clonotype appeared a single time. CDR3 nucleotide sequence: TGCGCCAGCAGCTTGGAGACAGGGGGCGAGTATGGCTACACCTTC. The encoded protein is CASSLETGGEYGYTF. V gene TRBV5-1 combines with J gene TRBJ1-2, with 10 bases fitting TRBD1. With V trimmed by 0 bases and J by 5 bases, 4 bases remained unmatched. Germline V gene sequence: CDR1 SGHRS, CDR2 YFSETQ. The CDR3 consists of 15 residues.

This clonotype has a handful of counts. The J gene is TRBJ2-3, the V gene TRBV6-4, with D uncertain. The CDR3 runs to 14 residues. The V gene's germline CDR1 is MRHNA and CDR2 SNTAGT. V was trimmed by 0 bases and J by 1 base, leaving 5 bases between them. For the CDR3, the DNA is TGTGCCAGCAGTGACTCCCCAGGCACAGATACGCAGTATTTT. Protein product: CASSDSPGTDTQYF.

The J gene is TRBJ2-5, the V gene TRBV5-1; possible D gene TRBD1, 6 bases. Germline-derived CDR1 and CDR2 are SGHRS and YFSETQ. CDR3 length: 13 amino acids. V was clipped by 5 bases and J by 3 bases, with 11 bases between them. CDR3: CASRGAKKETQYF. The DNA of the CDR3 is TGCGCCAGCAGGGGGGCGAAGAAAGAGACCCAGTACTTC.

The CDR3 DNA follows: TGTGCCAGCAGTCTAACAGGGGGCAATCAGCCCCAGCATTTT. This codes for CASSLTGGNQPQHF. The J gene is TRBJ1-5, the V gene TRBV2, with 7 bases identical to TRBD1. The V gene's germline CDR1 is SNHLY and CDR2 FYNNEI. CDR3 length: 14 residues. The V and J ends lost 5 bases and 2 bases, in that order; junction bases with no gene match: 3.

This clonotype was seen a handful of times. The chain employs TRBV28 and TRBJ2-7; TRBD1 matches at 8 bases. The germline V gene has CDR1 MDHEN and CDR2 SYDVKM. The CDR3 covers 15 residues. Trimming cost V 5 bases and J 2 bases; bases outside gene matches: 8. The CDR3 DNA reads TGTGCCAGCAGTCCTACCGGGACAGGAACCTACGAGCAGTACTTC. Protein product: CASSPTGTGTYEQYF.

CDR3 sequence (DNA): TGTGCCAGCAGTTTGCCTCGGGGACGTACTGAAGCTTTCTTT. Translating it yields CASSLPRGRTEAFF. The J gene is TRBJ1-1, the V gene TRBV28, with a weak D call TRBD1 (5 bases). The germline V gene has CDR1 MDHEN and CDR2 SYDVKM. The CDR3 is 14 residues long. V was trimmed by 3 bases and J by 5 bases, leaving 13 bases between them.

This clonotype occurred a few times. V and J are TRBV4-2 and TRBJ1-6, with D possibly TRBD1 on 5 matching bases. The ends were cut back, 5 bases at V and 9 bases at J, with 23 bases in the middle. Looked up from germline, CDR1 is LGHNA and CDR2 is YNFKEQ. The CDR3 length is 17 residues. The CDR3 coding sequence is TGTGCCAGCAGCTCCCGGGACCCGGTTCGGTCTTCTTCACCCCTCCACTTT. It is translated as CASSSRDPVRSSSPLHF.